The 27 T cell receptor beta chains reported below all come from one sample, sequenced in a study of blood T cell repertoires in COVID-19. Sequencing used immunoSEQ multiplex PCR; TCRdb keeps in-frame clones, though not all of them. The data hold about 99,000 clones, with 88% observed a single time. Sequencing was performed on peripheral blood. The receptors derive from a man aged 50-60 years with COVID-19, enrolled during active disease.

The chain carries TRBV3-1 (or the pseudogene TRBV3-2) and TRBJ1-1, with TRBD1 as a possible D gene (6 bases). The CDR3 loop spans 14 amino acids. Trimming removed 4 bases from V and 7 bases from J, with 16 bases in between. Germline assignment: CDR1 LGHDT and CDR2 YNNKEL (reference sequence). The CDR3 region is CASSPSRDTGEAFF. The CDR3, as DNA: TGTGCCAGCAGCCCTTCCCGGGACACGGGTGAAGCTTTCTTT.

This clone was counted a single time. The J gene is TRBJ1-1, the V gene TRBV6-5; 7 bases are shared with TRBD1. This CDR3 spans 11 amino acids. V dropped 7 bases and J dropped 7; count of bases not matched to a gene: 3. Germline CDR1 and CDR2: MNHEY and SVGAGI. CDR3 sequence: CASNQGVEAFF. In DNA form, the CDR3 reads TGTGCCAGCAATCAGGGGGTTGAAGCTTTCTTT.

This chain uses TRBV15 with TRBJ1-1, with D unresolved. This CDR3 spans 14 amino acids. V lost 0 bases and J lost 1, with 6 bases in between. The germline CDR1 and CDR2 sequences are LNHNV and YYDKDF (reference sequence). CDR3 sequence (DNA): TGTGCCACCAGCAGAGATCGGGGGAACACTGAAGCTTTCTTT. Translating it yields CATSRDRGNTEAFF.

This chain joins TRBV5-6 and TRBJ1-3; TRBD1 might be the D (6 bases). This CDR3 spans 17 amino acids. The germline CDR1 and CDR2 sequences are SGHDT and YYEEEE. V lost 0 bases and J 0 bases, leaving 13 bases between the germline ends. CDR3 DNA sequence: TGTGCCAGCAGCTTGGCCAACAGGGCTTTCTCTGGAAACACCATATATTTT. It codes for CASSLANRAFSGNTIYF.

V and J are TRBV19 and TRBJ1-5; tentative D call: TRBD1 (6 bases). From germline, CDR1 is LNHDA and CDR2 SQIVND (reference sequence). There are 16 residues in the CDR3. Trimming stripped 0 bases from V and 6 bases from J, with 15 bases between. CDR3 residues: CASSIDAARGGQPQHF. DNA for the CDR3: TGTGCCAGTAGTATAGATGCCGCCAGGGGCGGTCAGCCCCAGCATTTT.

The chain uses TRBV27 and TRBJ1-6; the D is unclear. The length of the CDR3 is 16 residues. Germline V lookup: CDR1 MNHEY, CDR2 SMNVEV (reference sequence). Between the trimmed V and J ends, which lost 6 bases and 0 bases, there was a span of 12 bases. CDR3 DNA: TGTGCCAGCAGCACGGTAACCTACTCCTATAATTCACCCCTCCACTTT. Its translation: CASSTVTYSYNSPLHF.

In its sample, this clone was seen once. The chain uses TRBV5-1 and TRBJ1-2, with D possibly being TRBD1 (5 bases). This CDR3 contains 14 residues. Trimming pared 0 bases from V and 4 bases from J, leaving 10 bases between. Looked up from germline, CDR1 is SGHRS and CDR2 is YFSETQ. The CDR3 loop reads CASSLGQTSYGYTF. The CDR3 bases are TGCGCCAGCAGCTTGGGACAGACATCCTATGGCTACACCTTC.

The chain combines TRBV28 with TRBJ2-1; 11 positions agree with TRBD1. Trimming cost V 6 bases and J 8 bases; bases outside gene matches: 6. There are 14 residues in the CDR3. Germline CDR1 MDHEN, CDR2 SYDVKM. This chain's CDR3 is CASRRTGGAYEQFF. CDR3 nucleotide sequence: TGTGCCAGCAGGCGGACAGGGGGCGCCTATGAGCAGTTCTTC.

The chain couples TRBV5-1 to TRBJ1-4, with TRBD1 matching over 7 bases. Germline V gives CDR1 SGHRS, CDR2 YFSETQ. The CDR3 is made up of 14 amino acids. After removal of 6 bases from V and 2 bases from J, the junction contained 4 bases not matched to a gene. The CDR3 loop reads CASTQGGTNEKLFF. For the CDR3, the DNA is TGCGCCAGCACCCAGGGGGGCACTAATGAAAAACTGTTTTTT.

This chain uses TRBV5-1 with TRBJ2-7, with 7 bases fitting TRBD2. Trimming at V came to 0 bases and at J to 4 bases, leaving 10 bases not matched to a gene. Germline V CDR1 and CDR2: SGHRS, YFSETQ. The length of the CDR3 is 16 residues. The chain's CDR3 is CASSLDFAGVDYEQYF. CDR3 bases: TGCGCCAGCAGCTTGGACTTTGCGGGGGTCGATTACGAGCAGTACTTC.

This clone was recorded only once. This chain uses TRBV24-1 with TRBJ2-2; 7 bases are a match to TRBD1. From germline, CDR1 is KGHDR and CDR2 SFDVKD. V trimming: 2 bases; J trimming: 2 bases; junction bases outside the gene matches: 4. The CDR3 covers 16 residues. CDR3 residues: CATSDSGTANTGELFF. As DNA, the CDR3 is TGTGCCACCAGTGATTCGGGGACAGCAAACACCGGGGAGCTGTTTTTT.

V is TRBV28 and J is TRBJ1-2, with D tentatively TRBD1 (6 bases). The CDR3 sequence is 16 residues long. Germline V gives CDR1 MDHEN, CDR2 SYDVKM. V was shortened by 4 bases and J by 5 bases, with 20 bases between the two germline ends. CDR3 nucleotide sequence: TGTGCCAGCAGTTCGGGGGGGGCAGGGAAACGATATGGCTACACCTTC. Translated: CASSSGGAGKRYGYTF.

This clone appeared once. The genes are TRBV5-5 and TRBJ2-1; the D is unclear. CDR1 and CDR2 from the germline V gene are SGHKS and YYEKEE (reference sequence). Trimming removed 2 bases at V and 5 bases at J, with 8 bases between. CDR3 size: 13 residues. CDR3 nucleotides: TGTGCCAGCAGCTTCTCCCGGGACAATGAGCAGTTCTTC. It translates to CASSFSRDNEQFF.

This chain links TRBV10-3 with TRBJ1-2, with unresolved D. V lost 3 bases and J lost 2, with 10 bases in between. Germline V gene lookup returns CDR1 ENHRY and CDR2 SYGVKD. This CDR3 has 14 amino acids. The CDR3 DNA sequence: TGTGCCATCAGTGATTGGGCAGAGAACTATGGCTACACCTTC. It is translated as CAISDWAENYGYTF.

V gene TRBV9 combines with J gene TRBJ2-7, with a tentative D call TRBD2 (7 bases). CDR1 is SGDLS and CDR2 is YYNGEE in the germline V gene. This CDR3 is 13 amino acids long. Trimming removed 4 bases from V and 5 bases from J, with 13 bases in between. The CDR3, as DNA: TGTGCCAGCAGCCTTAGGGGGGGTGACGAGCAGTACTTC. Amino acids: CASSLRGGDEQYF.

The rearrangement links TRBV18 to TRBJ1-1; D might be TRBD1 (5 bases). CDR1 and CDR2 (germline): KGHSH, LQKENI. The CDR3 totals 16 residues. Trimming stripped 4 bases from V and 0 bases from J, with 15 bases between. In DNA, the CDR3 is TGTGCCAGCTCACGATCCCAGGGTGGGGTGAACACTGAAGCTTTCTTT. Translation gives CASSRSQGGVNTEAFF.

The chain uses TRBV9 and TRBJ2-2; D might be TRBD1 (5 bases). The CDR3 totals 16 residues. Looked up from germline, CDR1 is SGDLS and CDR2 is YYNGEE. V shed 0 bases and J shed 2 bases, with 11 bases lying between them. CDR3 nucleotide sequence: TGTGCCAGCAGCGTAGCCCAGGGCCAAAACACCGGGGAGCTGTTTTTT. Protein product: CASSVAQGQNTGELFF.

The rearrangement links TRBV5-1 to TRBJ1-5; TRBD1 aligns across 8 bases. From germline, CDR1 is SGHRS and CDR2 YFSETQ. This CDR3 spans 15 amino acids. V lost 4 bases, J lost 2 bases, and 5 bases stayed unmatched. The CDR3 DNA is TGCGCCAGCAGCGTCGGACAGGGCGGCAATCAGCCCCAGCATTTT. This encodes CASSVGQGGNQPQHF.

The table lists this clone with a count of one. The rearrangement uses TRBV18 and TRBJ1-6, with TRBD1 matching 7 bases. The CDR3 sequence is 13 residues long. V lost 8 bases to trimming and J lost 6 bases; unmatched junction nucleotides: 4. CDR1 and CDR2 from the germline V gene are KGHSH and LQKENI. Written as DNA, the CDR3 is TGTGCCAGCGCCGGGACAGTTAATTCACCCCTCCACTTT. It is translated as CASAGTVNSPLHF. Together with reference TRBV18 and TRBJ1-6, the CDR3 gives the full variable domain: NAGVMQNPRHLVRRRGQEARLRCSPMKGHSHVYWYRQLPEEGLKFMVYLQKENIIDESGMPKERFSAEFPKEGPSILRIQQVVRGDSAAYFCASAGTVNSPLHFGNGTRLTVT.

The rearrangement joins TRBV27 to TRBJ2-1, with D possibly TRBD1 on 5 matching bases. This CDR3 spans 14 amino acids. The germline V gene encodes CDR1 MNHEY and CDR2 SMNVEV (reference sequence). V was trimmed by 2 bases and J by 1 base, leaving 6 bases between them. CDR3 nucleotide sequence: TGTGCCAGCAGTTTAACAGGTTCCTACAATGAGCAGTTCTTC. Residues: CASSLTGSYNEQFF.

The chain combines TRBV5-1 with TRBJ2-1; 12 positions match TRBD2. Unmatched junction bases numbered 11, after V lost 1 base and J lost 6 bases. CDR1 is SGHRS and CDR2 is YFSETQ in the germline V gene. The CDR3 runs to 18 residues. The CDR3 sequence is CASSLQNLAGGPGNEQFF. The CDR3 bases are TGCGCCAGCAGCTTGCAGAATCTAGCGGGGGGGCCGGGCAATGAGCAGTTCTTC. Looking up the rest from reference TRBV5-1 and TRBJ2-1 gives the full variable domain: KAGVTQTPRYLIKTRGQQVTLSCSPISGHRSVSWYQQTPGQGLQFLFEYFSETQRNKGNFPGRFSGRQFSNSRSEMNVSTLELGDSALYLCASSLQNLAGGPGNEQFFGPGTRLTVL.

This clone was recorded a few times. The J gene is TRBJ2-1, the V gene TRBV30; TRBD1 matches at 9 bases. The trim removed 6 bases at V and 4 bases at J, leaving 10 bases unmatched. The CDR3 sequence is 15 residues long. Germline V gene data show CDR1 as GTSNPN and CDR2 as SVGIG (reference sequence). CDR3 sequence: CACDLRDRAYNEQFF. The CDR3 DNA is TGTGCCTGCGACCTCCGGGACAGGGCGTACAATGAGCAGTTCTTC.

This clone was observed at least ten times. The chain combines TRBV7-9 with TRBJ2-2; D not resolved. The V and J ends lost 3 bases and 6 bases respectively, with 11 bases between them. Germline V lookup: CDR1 SEHNR, CDR2 FQNEAQ (reference sequence). The CDR3 length is 14 residues. The CDR3 DNA reads as TGTGCCAGCAGCTTCGGGTTAGGAGCCGGGGAGCTGTTTTTT. Translation: CASSFGLGAGELFF.

The chain uses TRBV5-1 and TRBJ2-3; D possibly corresponds to TRBD2 (5 bases). Germline CDR1 reads SGHRS; CDR2 reads YFSETQ. This CDR3 comprises 14 residues. V lost 3 bases and J 5 bases, leaving 13 bases between the germline ends. The DNA for the CDR3 is TGCGCCAGCAGCTCACTCGAGGCGGGAGATACGCAGTATTTT. Its protein is CASSSLEAGDTQYF. The whole variable domain, filled in from reference TRBV5-1 and TRBJ2-3, reads KAGVTQTPRYLIKTRGQQVTLSCSPISGHRSVSWYQQTPGQGLQFLFEYFSETQRNKGNFPGRFSGRQFSNSRSEMNVSTLELGDSALYLCASSSLEAGDTQYFGPGTRLTVL.

V usage is TRBV11-3 and J usage is TRBJ2-2, with 9 positions matching TRBD2. Germline V lookup: CDR1 SGHNT, CDR2 YENEEA. The CDR3 has 16 residues. V lost 5 bases and J lost 6; bases outside the gene matches: 10. CDR3 amino acids: CASSPSGASAAGELFF. CDR3 DNA: TGTGCCAGCAGCCCTAGCGGGGCCTCTGCGGCCGGGGAGCTGTTTTTT.

This chain links TRBV24-1 with TRBJ1-1, with D maybe TRBD1 (6 bases). The CDR3 spans 13 residues. CDR1 is KGHDR, CDR2 SFDVKD, per germline. The V end lost 1 base, the J end lost 8 bases, and 10 bases lay between the germline ends. The CDR3 here is CATSDFSGAEAFF. In nucleotides, the CDR3 is TGTGCCACCAGTGATTTTTCAGGGGCCGAAGCTTTCTTT.

The sample holds one count of this clone. The CDR3 nucleotides read TGCAGTGCTAGTGGTGGGATTAGAGCGGGGGGCGAGCAGTACTTC. This codes for CSASGGIRAGGEQYF. The chain couples TRBV20-1 to TRBJ2-7; 9 bases agree with TRBD2. V lost 3 bases, J lost 6 bases, and 12 bases stayed unmatched. The CDR3 is 15 residues long. Germline-derived CDR1 and CDR2 are DFQATT and SNEGSKA (reference sequence).